The clone carrying this TCR beta chain has a single count. Its antigen is unidentified. Library preparation (for TCRbeta) was performed with unique molecular identifiers. TCRdb reanalysed the PCR reads using MiXCR and keeps one entry per CDR3 protein. This table holds about 190,000 distinct CDR3 sequences, around 10% found once. The data belong to a study of T-cell reconstitution after alpha-beta-depleted transplantation in children. Whole-study findings and limits: At the one-year point after transplant, T-cell counts and TCRbeta diversity were found to come mostly from T cells that had been newly produced. There were some patients whose high TCRbeta diversity at day 60 came from surviving recipient T cells and thymic progenitors. Reportedly, only several hundred clones from non-depleted graft cells drove alpha-beta T-cell counts at about two months.

The CDR3 consists of 12 residues. V shed 3 bases and J shed 8 bases, with 10 bases lying between them. From germline, CDR1 is SQVTM and CDR2 ANQGSEA. Here the sequenced sample was PBMCs, taken before TCRalphabeta/CD19-depleted stem cell transplant. This TCR derives from a boy aged 2 to 9 with acute myeloid leukemia, due to receive a stem cell transplant. The chain combines TRBV29-1 with TRBJ2-2, with a tentative D call TRBD2 (6 bases). CDR3 amino acids: CSVERDRGELFF. CDR3 nucleotides: TGCAGCGTTGAGCGGGATCGGGGGGAGCTGTTTTTT.